This entry describes one T cell receptor beta chain. V was clipped by 6 bases and J by 1 base, with 11 bases between them. Germline lookup yields CDR1 SNHLY and CDR2 FYNNEI. The CDR3 has 14 amino acids. The data were produced by immunoSEQ multiplex PCR, yet TCRdb's version contains in-frame clones alone and is incomplete. The sample shows fewer than 45,000 clones, around four fifths of them seen only once. The data originate from a study of blood T cell repertoires in COVID-19. The specimen was peripheral blood. This sequence originates from a middle-aged man with active COVID-19. V is TRBV2 and J is TRBJ2-3; D possibly corresponds to TRBD2 (7 bases). The DNA for the CDR3 is TGTGCCAGCAGCGAGGGGGGGGGCACAGATACGCAGTATTTT. Translating gives CASSEGGGTDTQYF.